The next 15 T cell receptor beta chains were all read from a single sample in a study of cytomegalovirus exposure and HLA in healthy donors. Primers included in the PCR were 60 Vbeta and 13 Jbeta primers. Sequencing used immunoSEQ multiplex PCR; TCRdb keeps in-frame clones, though not all of them. The ten most abundant clones cover over 2% of a sample with roughly 120,000 clones. Sequencing was done on a sample of PBMCs. Every receptor here comes from a man aged 35-49 years in good health and CMV-seronegative.

Comment on this clone: The junction shows a germline mismatch at one end, possibly a read error. The chain links TRBV11-2 to TRBJ2-2, with TRBD2 matching over 11 bases. The CDR3 runs to 15 residues. The germline CDR1 and CDR2 sequences are SGHAT and FQNNGV. The CDR3 sequence is CASSSTSGNAGELFF. The CDR3 DNA reads as TGTGCCAGCAGCTCGACTAGCGGGAACGCCGGGGAGCTGTTTTTT.

V is TRBV7-8 and J is TRBJ2-7, with D possibly TRBD1 on 5 matching bases. This CDR3 is built from 14 residues. The germline V gene has CDR1 SGHVS and CDR2 FQNEAQ. Trimming shortened V by 5 bases and J by 2 bases, and 13 bases separated the two germline ends. The CDR3, as DNA: TGTGCCAGCAGCCGTCCAGGGTCCCCCTACGAGCAGTACTTC. Its protein is CASSRPGSPYEQYF. The variable domain in full, completed from reference TRBV7-8 and TRBJ2-7, reads GAGVSQSPRYKVAKRGQDVALRCDPISGHVSLFWYQQALGQGPEFLTYFQNEAQLDKSGLPSDRFFAERPEGSVSTLKIQRTQQEDSAVYLCASSRPGSPYEQYFGPGTRLTVT.

The chain carries TRBV13 and TRBJ2-1, with TRBD2 matching 10 bases. Germline V CDR1 and CDR2: PRHDT, FYEKMQ (reference sequence). The CDR3 length is 17 residues. Losses at the gene ends were 10 bases for V and 0 bases for J; bases not matched to a gene: 12. CDR3 nucleotides: TGTGCCACCACCTGGACAGCGGGAGGGAGCTCCTACAATGAGCAGTTCTTC. It translates to CATTWTAGGSSYNEQFF.

CDR3 sequence: CASSLTGEPSGYTF. The DNA of the CDR3 is TGTGCCAGCAGCCTGACAGGTGAACCTAGTGGCTACACCTTC. The rearrangement joins TRBV7-9 to TRBJ1-2, with a tentative D call TRBD1 (6 bases). Germline lookup yields CDR1 SEHNR and CDR2 FQNEAQ (reference sequence). Trimming pared 5 bases from V and 7 bases from J, leaving 17 bases between. The CDR3 is 14 amino acids.

The chain joins TRBV7-6 to TRBJ1-2; the match to TRBD1 covers 7 bases. The CDR3 loop spans 13 amino acids. Germline V gene sequence: CDR1 SGHVS, CDR2 FNYEAQ. V lost 4 bases to trimming and J lost 6 bases; unmatched junction nucleotides: 5. Here the CDR3 DNA reads TGTGCCAGCAGCTCCGGACAGGACCATGGCTACACCTTC. Protein product: CASSSGQDHGYTF.

The chain uses TRBV6-1 and TRBJ2-3; D not resolved. The germline V gene has CDR1 MNHNS and CDR2 SASEGT. V lost 4 bases, J lost 2 bases, and 13 bases lay in between. The CDR3 loop spans 15 amino acids. CDR3 in DNA: TGTGCCAGCAGTGCCCTAGAAAGGAACACAGATACGCAGTATTTT. This encodes CASSALERNTDTQYF.

Of note for this clone: A read error may produce the germline difference seen at one junction end. The chain carries TRBV7-9 and TRBJ2-7; 7 bases map to TRBD2. The CDR3 is made up of 11 amino acids. Germline CDR1 SEHNR, CDR2 FQNEAQ (reference sequence). This chain's CDR3 is CASSNRDLAVF. CDR3 bases: TGTGCCAGCAGCAACCGTGATCTAGCGGTCTTC.

The chain carries TRBV28 and TRBJ1-5; D is possibly TRBD1 (6 bases). The germline V gene encodes CDR1 MDHEN and CDR2 SYDVKM. V lost 6 bases and J 0 bases, leaving 15 bases between the germline ends. This CDR3 is 16 amino acids long. In nucleotides, the CDR3 is TGTGCCAGCAGCCCCGGACAGCGGTATAGCAATCAGCCCCAGCATTTT. This translates into CASSPGQRYSNQPQHF.

V and J are TRBV28 and TRBJ2-2, with 7 bases lining up with TRBD2. Trimming at V came to 6 bases and at J to 5 bases, leaving 12 bases not matched to a gene. This CDR3 comprises 16 residues. Germline V gives CDR1 MDHEN, CDR2 SYDVKM. The CDR3: CASRGGVRGRTGELFF. The CDR3 region has the DNA TGTGCCAGCAGGGGGGGGGTTCGTGGAAGGACCGGGGAGCTGTTTTTT.

The rearrangement uses TRBV5-1 and TRBJ1-1; D remains ambiguous. The germline CDR1 and CDR2 sequences are SGHRS and YFSETQ. The CDR3 has 14 residues. V lost 1 base and J lost 0, with 7 bases in between. The CDR3 reads CASSLTDMNTEAFF. The CDR3, as DNA: TGCGCCAGCAGCTTGACTGACATGAACACTGAAGCTTTCTTT.

The genes are TRBV7-9 and TRBJ1-5, with TRBD1 matching over 8 bases. V shed 2 bases, J shed 7 bases, and the junction held 1 base outside the gene matches. The CDR3 contains 13 residues. CDR1 and CDR2 from the germline V gene are SEHNR and FQNEAQ (reference sequence). The CDR3 here is CASSLNRGQPQHF. CDR3 nucleotide sequence: TGTGCCAGCAGCTTAAACAGGGGGCAGCCCCAGCATTTT.

J is TRBJ1-1 and V is TRBV27; D may be TRBD1 (5 bases). Germline CDR1 MNHEY, CDR2 SMNVEV (reference sequence). V was shortened by 5 bases and J by 0 bases, with 13 bases between the two germline ends. CDR3 size: 15 residues. CDR3 loop: CASSPTDRMNTEAFF. The CDR3 nucleotides are TGTGCCAGCAGTCCGACAGACAGAATGAACACTGAAGCTTTCTTT.

V is TRBV25-1 and J is TRBJ2-6, with unresolved D. This CDR3 is built from 17 residues. Trimming removed 1 base from V and 0 bases from J, with 10 bases in between. CDR1 is MGHDK, CDR2 SYGVNS, per germline. The CDR3 reads CASSESLRGSGANVLTF. CDR3 bases: TGTGCCAGCAGTGAATCGCTTCGCGGCTCTGGGGCCAACGTCCTGACTTTC.

V gene TRBV5-6 combines with J gene TRBJ2-5; 11 bases match TRBD1. V lost 4 bases, J lost 5 bases, and 10 bases stayed unmatched. The CDR3 spans 16 residues. Germline V gene lookup returns CDR1 SGHDT and CDR2 YYEEEE. Here the CDR3 DNA reads TGTGCCAGCAGCGGGAGGACAGGGGGCTGGGTGGAGACCCAGTACTTC. This gives the protein CASSGRTGGWVETQYF.

The rearrangement joins TRBV30 to TRBJ2-7; TRBD2 might be the D (5 bases). The V end lost 4 bases, the J end lost 7 bases, and 17 bases lay between the germline ends. This CDR3 spans 13 amino acids. Per the germline V gene, CDR1 is GTSNPN and CDR2 is SVGIG (reference sequence). The CDR3 loop reads CAWTQGPRREQYF. CDR3 nucleotides: TGTGCCTGGACCCAAGGGCCTCGGAGGGAGCAGTACTTC.